The 29 T cell receptor beta chains presented below share a single source sample, sequenced in a study of T cell repertoires in aging, cancer and after chemotherapy. Amplification of TCR beta used genomic DNA extracted from peripheral blood. Rearranged V-D-J TRB sequences were amplified with a mixed TRB-A/B primer pool. In TCRdb, the multiplex PCR reads were re-called with MiXCR into one record per CDR3 protein. The profile shows roughly 2,500 distinct CDR3 sequences, roughly 49% of them singletons. Sample: blood. Receptors originate from a human donor with a blood cancer.

The J gene is TRBJ2-2, the V gene TRBV7-9; no firm D call. V lost 3 bases, J lost 0 bases, and 11 bases lay in between. CDR1 and CDR2 (germline): SEHNR, FQNEAQ (reference sequence). This CDR3 has 16 residues. DNA for the CDR3: TGTGCCAGCAGCTTCGGGCGACTCGCGAACACCGGGGAGCTGTTTTTT. Translating it yields CASSFGRLANTGELFF.

This clonotype was detected a few times. The chain carries TRBV12-3 or TRBV12-4 and TRBJ2-7, with 8 bases that match TRBD1. The CDR3 is 12 residues long. V trimming: 5 bases; J trimming: 6 bases; junction bases outside the gene matches: 3. CDR3 amino acids: CASSPGQGEQYF. CDR3 sequence (DNA): TGTGCCAGCAGTCCCGGACAGGGCGAGCAGTACTTC.

CDR3 sequence: CASSTKVGTDTQYF. The CDR3 region has the DNA TGTGCCAGTAGTACTAAGGTGGGCACAGATACGCAGTATTTT. This chain links TRBV19 with TRBJ2-3, with no clear D. CDR1 is LNHDA and CDR2 is SQIVND in the germline V gene (reference sequence). The CDR3 consists of 14 residues. V lost 4 bases and J 1 base, leaving 9 bases between the germline ends.

This clonotype was seen more than once but under ten times. The CDR3 DNA reads TGTGCCAGCAGCCGAACGGACGGCGAAGAGCAGTTCTTC. Translation gives CASSRTDGEEQFF. V usage is TRBV7-9 and J usage is TRBJ2-1; D is unresolved. The CDR3 loop spans 13 amino acids. Between the trimmed V and J ends, which lost 5 bases and 10 bases, there was a span of 15 bases. CDR1 is SEHNR and CDR2 is FQNEAQ in the germline V gene (reference sequence).

This clonotype was counted a few times. The chain links TRBV15 to TRBJ2-2, with D possibly TRBD1 on 7 matching bases. CDR1 is LNHNV and CDR2 is YYDKDF in the germline V gene (reference sequence). V was cut by 8 bases and J by 1 base, with 11 bases left in between. This CDR3 spans 14 amino acids. CDR3 DNA sequence: TGTGCCACCCGGGGGACAGAGAACACCGGGGAGCTGTTTTTT. Translated, it gives CATRGTENTGELFF.

This chain connects TRBV19 to TRBJ1-4; D call uncertain. The CDR3 is 16 amino acids. The V end was cut by 3 bases, the J end by 8 bases, with 19 bases between. Germline V gene lookup returns CDR1 LNHDA and CDR2 SQIVND (reference sequence). CDR3 bases: TGTGCCAGTAGTATTGGGGTCGAGGCCCTCGGGGAAAAACTGTTTTTT. Translation: CASSIGVEALGEKLFF. Complete variable domain (other parts from reference TRBV19 and TRBJ1-4): DGGITQSPKYLFRKEGQNVTLSCEQNLNHDAMYWYRQDPGQGLRLIYYSQIVNDFQKGDIAEGYSVSREKKESFPLTVTSAQKNPTAFYLCASSIGVEALGEKLFFGSGTQLSVL.

This clonotype was counted between two and nine times. CDR3 sequence: CSATANTGELFF. DNA of the CDR3: TGCAGTGCTACAGCGAACACCGGGGAGCTGTTTTTT. The rearrangement uses TRBV20-1 and TRBJ2-2; no clear D gene. Trimming removed 4 bases from V and 0 bases from J, with 3 bases in between. The CDR3 totals 12 residues. CDR1 and CDR2 from the germline V gene are DFQATT and SNEGSKA (reference sequence).

The chain employs TRBV29-1 and TRBJ2-5; TRBD1 matches 11 bases. CDR1 and CDR2 from the germline V gene are SQVTM and ANQGSEA. This CDR3 is 15 amino acids long. Losses at the gene ends were 4 bases for V and 4 bases for J; bases not matched to a gene: 8. For the CDR3, the DNA is TGCAGCGTTGCGGGGGACAGGGGGTGGGCAGAGACCCAGTACTTC. Amino acid sequence: CSVAGDRGWAETQYF. Complete variable domain (other parts from reference TRBV29-1 and TRBJ2-5): SAVISQKPSRDICQRGTSLTIQCQVDSQVTMMFWYRQQPGQSLTLIATANQGSEATYESGFVIDKFPISRPNLTFSTLTVSNMSPEDSSIYLCSVAGDRGWAETQYFGPGTRLLVL.

This rearrangement joins TRBV5-1 to TRBJ1-2; 8 nucleotides line up with TRBD1. The V gene's germline CDR1 is SGHRS and CDR2 YFSETQ. Losses at the gene ends were 3 bases for V and 3 bases for J; bases not matched to a gene: 1. This CDR3 has 13 amino acids. The CDR3 bases are TGCGCCAGCAGCTCGACAGGGGACTATGGCTACACCTTC. This codes for CASSSTGDYGYTF.

The gene calls are TRBV6-5 and TRBJ1-1; the D is unclear. This CDR3 spans 16 amino acids. Trimming took off 0 bases at V and 0 bases at J, with 11 bases between the two ends. Germline CDR1 is MNHEY and CDR2 is SVGAGI. The CDR3 here is CASSYSRSLMNTEAFF. The CDR3 DNA is TGTGCCAGCAGTTACTCAAGGAGCCTCATGAACACTGAAGCTTTCTTT.

J is TRBJ1-5 and V is TRBV27; no clear D gene. V shed 3 bases and J shed 7 bases, with 10 bases lying between them. The CDR3 extends over 13 amino acids. Germline V gene lookup returns CDR1 MNHEY and CDR2 SMNVEV (reference sequence). CDR3 protein: CASSLGGKQPQHF. As DNA, the CDR3 is TGTGCCAGCAGTTTGGGCGGGAAACAGCCCCAGCATTTT.

This chain joins TRBV6-5 and TRBJ2-1; tentatively, D is TRBD2 (6 bases). Germline CDR1 is MNHEY and CDR2 is SVGAGI. Between the trimmed V and J ends, which lost 0 bases and 7 bases, there was a span of 16 bases. CDR3 length: 16 residues. The CDR3 DNA reads as TGTGCCAGCAGTTACTCGATGGATGGGGGGATAAATGAGCAGTTCTTC. Its protein product is CASSYSMDGGINEQFF.

This clonotype was counted only a few times. The V call is TRBV6-1, the J call TRBJ1-5; a possible D gene is TRBD1 (6 bases). Germline CDR1 reads MNHNS; CDR2 reads SASEGT. CDR3 length: 15 residues. With 2 bases removed from V and 1 base from J, the gap between germline ends came to 9 bases. The CDR3 here is CASSERGQSNQPQHF. Written as DNA, the CDR3 is TGTGCCAGCAGTGAAAGGGGACAAAGCAATCAGCCCCAGCATTTT.

This clonotype was observed a handful of times. The J gene is TRBJ2-1, the V gene TRBV15; 7 nucleotides agree with TRBD1. Trimming took 5 bases from V and 7 from J; bases not matched to a gene: 5. In germline, CDR1 is LNHNV, CDR2 YYDKDF (reference sequence). The CDR3 covers 13 residues. CDR3 residues: CATSRPGGNEQFF. CDR3 sequence (DNA): TGTGCCACCAGCCGTCCAGGGGGTAATGAGCAGTTCTTC.

The gene calls are TRBV6-5 and TRBJ2-7; the D is unclear. Germline CDR1 and CDR2: MNHEY and SVGAGI. The CDR3 spans 17 residues. The germline V and J ends were trimmed by 2 bases and 2 bases, with 19 bases remaining between them. The CDR3 bases are TGTGCCAGCAGTTACCCCCTTGCCCGGACGATGACCTACGAGCAGTACTTC. It translates to CASSYPLARTMTYEQYF.

In the case of this clonotype: The germline gene is not matched at one end of the junction; a read error may be the cause. The genes are TRBV13 and TRBJ2-7; D remains ambiguous. Germline loops: CDR1 PRHDT, CDR2 FYEKMQ (reference sequence). The CDR3 extends over 14 amino acids. The CDR3 bases are TGTGCCATCAGCAACCCAGTTGCGCGATGGGAGCAGTACTTC. It is translated as CAISNPVARWEQYF.

This chain connects TRBV5-1 to TRBJ2-5; weak D call: TRBD2 (6 bases). This CDR3 is built from 15 residues. CDR1 and CDR2 (germline): SGHRS, YFSETQ. V shed 3 bases and J shed 2 bases, with 14 bases lying between them. The CDR3 DNA sequence: TGCGCCAGCAGCTCGTATATGGGAGGACAAGAGACCCAGTACTTC. This codes for CASSSYMGGQETQYF.

This chain uses TRBV6-1 with TRBJ1-5; D may be TRBD1 (5 bases). Between the trimmed V and J ends, which lost 4 bases and 0 bases, there was a span of 13 bases. Germline V gene sequence: CDR1 MNHNS, CDR2 SASEGT. The CDR3 runs 16 residues. CDR3 sequence reads: CASSALGHASNQPQHF. In nucleotides, the CDR3 is TGTGCCAGCAGTGCACTAGGACACGCTAGCAATCAGCCCCAGCATTTT.

The rearrangement joins TRBV2 to TRBJ1-4, with D tentatively TRBD1 (6 bases). CDR3 length equals 13 residues. V was shortened by 6 bases and J by 7 bases, with 12 bases between the two germline ends. Germline loops: CDR1 SNHLY, CDR2 FYNNEI. CDR3 region: CASSEGESEKLFF. The CDR3 DNA is TGTGCCAGCAGCGAGGGGGAGAGTGAAAAACTGTTTTTT.

The J gene is TRBJ1-3, the V gene TRBV5-6, with D tentatively TRBD1 (5 bases). This CDR3 comprises 15 residues. Per germline, CDR1 SGHDT and CDR2 YYEEEE. V dropped 6 bases and J dropped 0 bases, with 13 bases sitting between them. The CDR3 DNA sequence: TGTGCCAGCACCAGGTCAGGGCCCTCTGGAAACACCATATATTTT. It codes for CASTRSGPSGNTIYF.

This clonotype was detected a few times. The chain couples TRBV30 to TRBJ1-1; D is possibly TRBD1 (5 bases). The length of the CDR3 is 13 residues. V was cut by 4 bases and J by 5 bases, with 14 bases left in between. Germline CDR1 and CDR2: GTSNPN and SVGIG (reference sequence). The CDR3 sequence: CAWTGGDGTEAFF. Here the CDR3 DNA reads TGTGCCTGGACTGGGGGAGATGGGACTGAAGCTTTCTTT.

The gene calls are TRBV12-3 or TRBV12-4 and TRBJ2-7; maybe TRBD1 (6 bases). V was shortened by 6 bases and J by 0 bases, with 12 bases between the two germline ends. The CDR3 runs to 14 residues. The CDR3 nucleotides are TGTGCCAGCAGGCCCTCCAGGGGCTCCTACGAGCAGTACTTC. This encodes CASRPSRGSYEQYF.

The genes are TRBV5-5 and TRBJ2-2, with D perhaps matching TRBD2 (5 bases). V lost 2 bases to trimming and J lost 4 bases, with 15 bases between them. The CDR3 runs to 16 residues. Germline V lookup: CDR1 SGHKS, CDR2 YYEKEE (reference sequence). In DNA form, the CDR3 reads TGTGCCAGCAGCTTAGTTGTCACGGAGGTCACCGGGGAGCTGTTTTTT. This sequence encodes CASSLVVTEVTGELFF.

This chain joins TRBV20-1 and TRBJ2-1, with 8 bases that match TRBD2. Germline assignment: CDR1 DFQATT and CDR2 SNEGSKA (reference sequence). This CDR3 is 16 amino acids long. The V and J ends lost 6 bases and 8 bases, in that order; junction bases with no gene match: 18. CDR3 DNA sequence: TGCAGTGCGAAGGACTCGGGACTAGGCTCCGGGGATGAGCAGTTCTTC. This sequence encodes CSAKDSGLGSGDEQFF.

In this sample, this clonotype turned up a few times. This chain links TRBV30 with TRBJ2-2, with D perhaps TRBD2 (5 bases). The V end was cut by 0 bases, the J end by 0 bases, with 11 bases between. Germline values: CDR1 GTSNPN, CDR2 SVGIG (reference sequence). The CDR3 consists of 16 residues. CDR3 DNA: TGTGCCTGGAGTGTATATCCGGGGTCGAACACCGGGGAGCTGTTTTTT. It codes for CAWSVYPGSNTGELFF.

This clonotype was recorded only once. This sequence joins TRBV24-1 and TRBJ2-1, with 8 bases matching TRBD1. Germline assignment: CDR1 KGHDR and CDR2 SFDVKD. With 4 bases clipped from V and 1 base from J, the junction kept 5 bases outside the gene matches. There are 16 residues in the CDR3. The DNA of the CDR3 is TGTGCCACCAGTGACCCACAGGGGGTTTCCTACAATGAGCAGTTCTTC. The encoded protein is CATSDPQGVSYNEQFF.

This clonotype is large in the sample. The V call is TRBV25-1, the J call TRBJ2-1, with a possible D match to TRBD1 (6 bases). CDR3 length: 15 residues. Germline CDR1 is MGHDK and CDR2 is SYGVNS. Deletions cut 1 base from V and 5 bases from J, with 12 bases between. The CDR3 is CASSESSTGDNEQFF. The CDR3 DNA sequence: TGTGCCAGCAGTGAATCATCGACAGGCGACAATGAGCAGTTCTTC.

The chain couples TRBV6-6 to TRBJ2-3; D is perhaps TRBD1 (5 bases). This CDR3 is built from 13 residues. V lost 5 bases and J 3 bases, leaving 9 bases between the germline ends. In germline, CDR1 is MNHNY, CDR2 SVGAGI (reference sequence). CDR3 coding DNA: TGTGCCAGCAGTGAAGGGGTAACAGATACGCAGTATTTT. It yields the protein CASSEGVTDTQYF.

V and J are TRBV24-1 and TRBJ2-2, with D maybe TRBD1 (6 bases). V lost 3 bases and J lost 6, with 13 bases in between. Germline lookup yields CDR1 KGHDR and CDR2 SFDVKD. This CDR3 contains 15 residues. The CDR3: CATSDPNRVPGELFF. In DNA, the CDR3 is TGTGCCACCAGTGATCCAAACAGGGTTCCCGGGGAGCTGTTTTTT.